This TCR beta chain was identified in a study of T-cell reconstitution after alpha-beta-depleted transplantation in children. CDR3 length: 17 residues. Germline CDR1 is SGHDN and CDR2 is FVKESK. Trimming left V 0 bases short and J 0 bases short, with 12 bases between. Unique molecular identifiers tagged the TCRbeta library. TCRdb re-called the PCR reads with MiXCR, one entry per CDR3 protein. The table lists roughly 300,000 distinct CDR3 sequences, 10% of them singletons. This clonotype appeared a few times. The V gene is TRBV14, the J gene TRBJ2-1, with unresolved D. The TCR comes from a human donor who donated a stem cell graft to a child with acute lymphoblastic leukemia. The starting material was PBMCs from the stem cell graft donor, obtained from the stem cell graft. Here the CDR3 reads CASSQDVGLGSYNEQFF. DNA of the CDR3: TGTGCCAGCAGCCAAGATGTAGGCCTCGGCTCCTACAATGAGCAGTTCTTC.